In this sample, the clone carrying this TCR beta chain turned up a few times. Its target is not known. This same CDR3 is encoded by further DNA sequences in the sample. The data are from a study of beta chain features in type 1 diabetes. Background on the study: Examination spanned about 99 million sorted cells from all samples. The study, taken as a whole, reports: Type 1 diabetes patients showed a moderate but significant shortening of TCRB CDR3s in all four CD4+ subsets. Shorter templates may be favored by PCR, equally so in patients and controls.

The whole isolated RNA underwent reverse transcription, so sequencing captured expressed TCRB transcripts. Assay: immunoSEQ multiplex PCR; the TCRdb copy retains only in-frame clones and omits some. The table shows 680,000 or so clones, with 13% occurring only once. CDR1 is GTSNPN, CDR2 SVGIG, per germline (reference sequence). The CDR3 contains 11 residues. V lost 3 bases to trimming and J lost 4 bases, with 4 bases between them. Each donor gave one heparinised blood draw averaging around 120 mL. Sorted CD4+ subsets: naive, central memory, regulatory, stem cell-like memory (CD45RO/CCR7/CD25/CD127/CD95/CD27 panel).

J is TRBJ2-1 and V is TRBV30, with D unclear. This TCR was sampled from a man aged 18 to 30 with type 1 diabetes. The sequenced material came from naive CD4+ T cells from blood. The DNA of the CDR3 is TGTGCCTGGAGGGCTTACAATGAGCAGTTCTTC. This codes for CAWRAYNEQFF.